This is a list of T cell receptor beta chains from one sample in a study of human T cells and chemical hapten exposure. Using its own MiXCR run on the RACE reads, TCRdb lists one record per CDR3 protein. The table includes roughly 380,000 distinct CDR3 sequences, more than 4.5% detected once. Sequencing used whole blood, obtained in connection with sensitization to the hapten diphenylcyclopropenone (DPC). These TCRs come from a woman between 50 and 59 years old with alopecia areata. Some clones in this sample may be carry-over from other donors' samples. Each CDR3 is given with its conserved first and last residue. The D gene is left open where the match is weak. Clone sizes are given selectively: once, few, many, or a class where the clone is expanded.

V: TRBV20-1
D: -
size: many
J: TRBJ1-1
CDR3: CSASRAGINTEAFF
DNA: TGCAGTGCTAGTAGGGCAGGTATAAACACTGAAGCTTTCTTT

V: TRBV7-6
D: TRBD2
size: -
J: TRBJ2-3
CDR3: CASSLAGSSGGLDTQYF
DNA: TGTGCCAGCAGCTTAGCGGGGTCTAGCGGGGGGCTTGATACGCAGTATTTT

V: TRBV20-1
D: TRBD2
size: -
J: TRBJ2-1
CDR3: CSAPGGTSGRIDEQFF
DNA: TGCAGTGCCCCCGGGGGGACTAGCGGGAGGATCGATGAGCAGTTCTTC

V: TRBV27
D: TRBD2
size: few
J: TRBJ2-7
CDR3: CASSLSLAGYYEQYF
DNA: TGTGCCAGCAGTTTATCGCTAGCGGGCTACTACGAGCAGTACTTC

V: TRBV23-1
D: TRBD1
size: many
J: TRBJ2-4
CDR3: CASSQQGTEIAKNIQYF
DNA: TGCGCCAGCAGTCAGCAAGGGACAGAGATAGCCAAAAACATTCAGTACTTC

V: TRBV12-3/TRBV12-4
D: TRBD1
size: many
J: TRBJ2-1
CDR3: CASIISGGSGEQFF
DNA: TGTGCCAGTATAATCTCAGGGGGCTCGGGTGAGCAGTTCTTC

V: TRBV6-5
D: -
size: -
J: TRBJ1-1
CDR3: CASSPPGGANTEAFF
DNA: TGTGCCAGCAGTCCCCCCGGGGGGGCCAACACTGAAGCTTTCTTT

V: TRBV7-9
D: -
size: many
J: TRBJ1-1
CDR3: CASSFKPNTEAFF
DNA: TGTGCCAGCAGCTTCAAGCCTAACACTGAAGCTTTCTTT

V: TRBV20-1
D: -
size: once
J: TRBJ1-5
CDR3: CSARILSGIQPQHF
DNA: TGCAGTGCTAGAATCCTGTCAGGGATACAGCCCCAGCATTTT

V: TRBV9
D: -
size: few
J: TRBJ1-4
CDR3: CASSVGRGGTNEKLFF
DNA: TGTGCCAGCAGCGTAGGCAGGGGTGGAACTAATGAAAAACTGTTTTTT

V: TRBV29-1
D: -
size: -
J: TRBJ2-7
CDR3: CSVEDSRDEQYF
DNA: TGCAGCGTTGAAGATTCCAGGGACGAGCAGTACTTC

V: TRBV28
D: TRBD1
size: -
J: TRBJ1-6
CDR3: CASEDRGAPLHF
DNA: TGTGCCAGCGAAGACAGGGGGGCACCCCTCCACTTT

V: TRBV5-1
D: -
size: many
J: TRBJ2-3
CDR3: CASSVERSTDTQYF
DNA: TGCGCCAGCAGCGTCGAGAGAAGCACAGATACGCAGTATTTT

V: TRBV4-3
D: -
size: -
J: TRBJ1-5
CDR3: CASSQDWGRGQPQHF
DNA: TGCGCCAGCAGCCAAGATTGGGGCAGGGGTCAGCCCCAGCATTTT

V: TRBV29-1
D: TRBD1
size: -
J: TRBJ2-7
CDR3: CSVEDRDRAYEQYF
DNA: TGCAGCGTTGAAGACCGGGACAGGGCCTACGAGCAGTACTTC

V: TRBV5-4
D: TRBD1
size: many
J: TRBJ2-1
CDR3: CASSSGTGPGGGEQFF
DNA: TGTGCCAGCAGCTCCGGGACAGGGCCGGGGGGTGGTGAGCAGTTCTTC

V: TRBV19
D: -
size: many
J: TRBJ2-1
CDR3: CASTGNEQFF
DNA: TGTGCCAGTACTGGCAATGAGCAGTTCTTC

V: TRBV28
D: TRBD1
size: many
J: TRBJ2-1
CDR3: CASSFRGPYNEQFF
DNA: TGTGCCAGCAGCTTCAGGGGGCCTTACAATGAGCAGTTCTTC

V: TRBV29-1
D: TRBD1
size: many
J: TRBJ2-7
CDR3: CSVGTGTGTYEQYF
DNA: TGCAGCGTAGGGACCGGGACAGGGACCTACGAGCAGTACTTC

V: TRBV4-3
D: -
size: -
J: TRBJ1-2
CDR3: CASSQGTPSYGYTF
DNA: TGCGCCAGCAGCCAAGGAACACCGAGCTATGGCTACACCTTC

V: TRBV12-3/TRBV12-4
D: TRBD2
size: -
J: TRBJ2-5
CDR3: CASRKAGTQETQYF
DNA: TGTGCCAGCAGAAAAGCGGGGACGCAAGAGACCCAGTACTTC

V: TRBV6-2/TRBV6-3
D: TRBD2
size: few
J: TRBJ2-4
CDR3: CASSYSMGAGAKNIQYF
DNA: TGTGCCAGCAGTTACTCGATGGGAGCGGGGGCCAAAAACATTCAGTACTTC

V: TRBV3-1
D: TRBD2
size: once
J: TRBJ2-3
CDR3: CASSRLAGPTDTQYF
DNA: TGTGCCAGCAGCCGATTAGCGGGGCCCACAGATACGCAGTATTTT

V: TRBV10-3
D: -
size: many
J: TRBJ2-1
CDR3: CAISSLNEQFF
DNA: TGTGCCATCAGTAGCCTTAATGAGCAGTTCTTC

V: TRBV5-1
D: TRBD2
size: many
J: TRBJ2-3
CDR3: CASSPGGAEDTQYF
DNA: TGCGCCAGTTCACCGGGGGGGGCGGAAGATACGCAGTATTTT

V: TRBV13
D: TRBD2
size: many
J: TRBJ2-3
CDR3: CASRLAGTDTQYF
DNA: TGTGCCAGCCGACTAGCGGGCACAGATACGCAGTATTTT

V: TRBV6-2/TRBV6-3
D: -
size: many
J: TRBJ2-1
CDR3: CASSYPLPDNEQFF
DNA: TGTGCCAGCAGTTATCCCCTCCCAGACAATGAGCAGTTCTTC

V: TRBV18
D: -
size: -
J: TRBJ2-6
CDR3: CASSTGNTGANVLTF
DNA: TGTGCCAGCTCAACGGGAAATACTGGGGCCAACGTCCTGACTTTC

V: TRBV27
D: TRBD2
size: many
J: TRBJ2-7
CDR3: CASSFPPRGGSYEQYF
DNA: TGTGCCAGCAGTTTCCCTCCCCGGGGGGGTTCCTACGAGCAGTACTTC

V: TRBV11-2
D: -
size: few
J: TRBJ1-1
CDR3: CASRYTGRSFDAEAFF
DNA: TGTGCCAGCAGGTATACAGGGAGGTCTTTTGACGCTGAAGCTTTCTTT

V: TRBV20-1
D: TRBD1
size: few
J: TRBJ1-1
CDR3: CSARYRGMNTEAFF
DNA: TGCAGTGCTAGGTACAGGGGAATGAACACTGAAGCTTTCTTT

V: TRBV28
D: -
size: many
J: TRBJ1-1
CDR3: CASSLLGSRTEAFF
DNA: TGTGCCAGCAGTTTGTTAGGGTCGCGCACTGAAGCTTTCTTT

V: TRBV12-3/TRBV12-4
D: -
size: many
J: TRBJ1-2
CDR3: CASSSTPYGYTF
DNA: TGTGCCAGCAGCTCCACTCCGTATGGCTACACCTTC

V: TRBV29-1
D: -
size: many
J: TRBJ2-1
CDR3: CSVELGNEQFF
DNA: TGCAGCGTTGAACTAGGCAATGAGCAGTTCTTC

V: TRBV7-2
D: -
size: few
J: TRBJ2-4
CDR3: CASSPPQAKNIQYF
DNA: TGTGCCAGCAGCCCCCCGCAGGCCAAAAACATTCAGTACTTC

V: TRBV5-4
D: -
size: -
J: TRBJ2-3
CDR3: CASSLVTGSGTDTQYF
DNA: TGTGCCAGCAGCTTGGTTACCGGGAGCGGCACAGATACGCAGTATTTT

V: TRBV11-2
D: TRBD1
size: few
J: TRBJ2-4
CDR3: CASSFVRDSKNIQYF
DNA: TGTGCCAGCAGCTTCGTCCGGGACAGTAAAAACATTCAGTACTTC

V: TRBV20-1
D: -
size: many
J: TRBJ2-3
CDR3: CSASGGTSTDTQYF
DNA: TGCAGTGCTAGCGGCGGGACTAGCACAGATACGCAGTATTTT

V: TRBV25-1
D: -
size: -
J: TRBJ1-1
CDR3: CASSEFGGTEAFF
DNA: TGTGCCAGCAGTGAATTCGGTGGAACTGAAGCTTTCTTT

V: TRBV20-1
D: -
size: few
J: TRBJ2-7
CDR3: CSATRGHEQYF
DNA: TGCAGTGCTACCCGGGGGCACGAGCAGTACTTC

V: TRBV29-1
D: -
size: many
J: TRBJ1-1
CDR3: CSVSEGGMNTEAFF
DNA: TGCAGCGTATCGGAAGGGGGGATGAACACTGAAGCTTTCTTT

V: TRBV4-2
D: TRBD2
size: few
J: TRBJ2-1
CDR3: CASSQGTLAGSEQFF
DNA: TGTGCCAGCAGCCAAGGAACCCTAGCGGGAAGTGAGCAGTTCTTC

V: TRBV27
D: -
size: many
J: TRBJ1-1
CDR3: CASSLWAGDLNTEAFF
DNA: TGTGCCAGCAGTTTATGGGCAGGGGACCTGAACACTGAAGCTTTCTTT

V: TRBV7-9
D: TRBD1
size: many
J: TRBJ1-1
CDR3: CASSSRQGRLGAFF
DNA: TGTGCCAGCAGCTCCCGACAGGGACGCCTTGGGGCTTTCTTT

V: TRBV2
D: -
size: many
J: TRBJ2-5
CDR3: CASLDRHPQETQYF
DNA: TGTGCCAGCCTTGACAGACACCCTCAAGAGACCCAGTACTTC

V: TRBV13
D: -
size: few
J: TRBJ2-5
CDR3: CASSHRGAGEETQYF
DNA: TGTGCCAGCAGCCACCGGGGGGCAGGGGAAGAGACCCAGTACTTC

V: TRBV5-1
D: TRBD1
size: -
J: TRBJ2-3
CDR3: CASSLAGDRSTDTQYF
DNA: TGCGCCAGCAGCTTGGCCGGGGACAGAAGCACAGATACGCAGTATTTT

V: TRBV20-1
D: -
size: -
J: TRBJ2-7
CDR3: CSAGIWPGPEQYF
DNA: TGCAGTGCGGGCATATGGCCGGGACCCGAGCAGTACTTC

V: TRBV5-1
D: -
size: many
J: TRBJ2-2
CDR3: CASSVGSSPNTGELFF
DNA: TGCGCCAGCAGTGTGGGGTCCAGCCCGAACACCGGGGAGCTGTTTTTT

V: TRBV20-1
D: TRBD2
size: many
J: TRBJ2-5
CDR3: CSATWTSGVYYQETQYF
DNA: TGCAGTGCAACCTGGACTAGCGGGGTATATTATCAAGAGACCCAGTACTTC

V: TRBV6-5
D: TRBD1
size: few
J: TRBJ1-5
CDR3: CASSYLPTGGGANQPQHF
DNA: TGTGCCAGCAGTTACCTACCGACAGGGGGCGGTGCTAATCAGCCCCAGCATTTT

V: TRBV9
D: -
size: -
J: TRBJ2-3
CDR3: CASSGKGPFTDTQYF
DNA: TGTGCCAGCAGCGGTAAGGGGCCCTTCACAGATACGCAGTATTTT

V: TRBV27
D: TRBD1
size: -
J: TRBJ2-1
CDR3: CATRQGTYNEQFF
DNA: TGTGCCACACGACAGGGAACCTACAATGAGCAGTTCTTC

V: TRBV27
D: -
size: -
J: TRBJ1-1
CDR3: CASSFMVNTEAFF
DNA: TGTGCCAGCAGTTTTATGGTGAACACTGAAGCTTTCTTT

V: TRBV29-1
D: TRBD1
size: many
J: TRBJ1-2
CDR3: CSGGQGNNGYTF
DNA: TGCAGCGGGGGACAGGGAAATAATGGCTACACCTTC

V: TRBV11-2
D: -
size: -
J: TRBJ1-2
CDR3: CASTHPRWEGFGYTF
DNA: TGTGCCAGCACCCATCCTCGCTGGGAAGGATTCGGCTACACCTTC

V: TRBV29-1
D: TRBD1
size: few
J: TRBJ2-7
CDR3: CSVEDRGRYEQYF
DNA: TGCAGCGTTGAGGACAGGGGAAGGTACGAGCAGTACTTC

V: TRBV7-2
D: -
size: many
J: TRBJ2-2
CDR3: CASSLESLGPSNTGELFF
DNA: TGTGCCAGCAGCTTAGAGTCCCTAGGCCCCTCGAACACCGGGGAGCTGTTTTTT

V: TRBV27
D: -
size: many
J: TRBJ1-1
CDR3: CASSLRLGGYTEAFF
DNA: TGTGCCAGCAGTTTAAGGCTGGGCGGGTACACTGAAGCTTTCTTT

V: TRBV20-1
D: TRBD1
size: few
J: TRBJ1-1
CDR3: CSAASDREGTEAFF
DNA: TGCAGTGCTGCCTCGGACAGGGAGGGGACTGAAGCTTTCTTT